This T cell receptor beta chain was retrieved from a study of CD8 T cells in ankylosing spondylitis. Notes on the study in general: Matched synovial fluid from ankylosing spondylitis patients was reported to be enriched for disease-linked clones. Roughly 8 highly homologous variants made up a TCR beta motif, and this motif appeared characteristic of ankylosing spondylitis blood.

This CDR3 contains 16 residues. The junction had 9 bases not matched to a gene; V was cut back by 1 base and J by 3 bases. Germline CDR1 is DFQATT and CDR2 is SNEGSKA (reference sequence). Of note for this clonotype: What it recognizes is unknown.

TCRdb ran MiXCR on the 5' RACE reads and lists one entry per CDR3 protein. The table has about 250,000 distinct CDR3 sequences, over 30% seen once. V is TRBV20-1 and J is TRBJ2-5; 9 bases are shared with TRBD2. The sequenced sample consisted of blood, either unsorted or a sorted T cell fraction (not recorded which). This TCR was sampled from a male donor with ankylosing spondylitis or in good health (not recorded which). CDR3 nucleotide sequence: TGCAGTGCTAGAGGGTCACCTAGCGGGGAAAAAGAGACCCAGTACTTC. Amino acid sequence: CSARGSPSGEKETQYF.